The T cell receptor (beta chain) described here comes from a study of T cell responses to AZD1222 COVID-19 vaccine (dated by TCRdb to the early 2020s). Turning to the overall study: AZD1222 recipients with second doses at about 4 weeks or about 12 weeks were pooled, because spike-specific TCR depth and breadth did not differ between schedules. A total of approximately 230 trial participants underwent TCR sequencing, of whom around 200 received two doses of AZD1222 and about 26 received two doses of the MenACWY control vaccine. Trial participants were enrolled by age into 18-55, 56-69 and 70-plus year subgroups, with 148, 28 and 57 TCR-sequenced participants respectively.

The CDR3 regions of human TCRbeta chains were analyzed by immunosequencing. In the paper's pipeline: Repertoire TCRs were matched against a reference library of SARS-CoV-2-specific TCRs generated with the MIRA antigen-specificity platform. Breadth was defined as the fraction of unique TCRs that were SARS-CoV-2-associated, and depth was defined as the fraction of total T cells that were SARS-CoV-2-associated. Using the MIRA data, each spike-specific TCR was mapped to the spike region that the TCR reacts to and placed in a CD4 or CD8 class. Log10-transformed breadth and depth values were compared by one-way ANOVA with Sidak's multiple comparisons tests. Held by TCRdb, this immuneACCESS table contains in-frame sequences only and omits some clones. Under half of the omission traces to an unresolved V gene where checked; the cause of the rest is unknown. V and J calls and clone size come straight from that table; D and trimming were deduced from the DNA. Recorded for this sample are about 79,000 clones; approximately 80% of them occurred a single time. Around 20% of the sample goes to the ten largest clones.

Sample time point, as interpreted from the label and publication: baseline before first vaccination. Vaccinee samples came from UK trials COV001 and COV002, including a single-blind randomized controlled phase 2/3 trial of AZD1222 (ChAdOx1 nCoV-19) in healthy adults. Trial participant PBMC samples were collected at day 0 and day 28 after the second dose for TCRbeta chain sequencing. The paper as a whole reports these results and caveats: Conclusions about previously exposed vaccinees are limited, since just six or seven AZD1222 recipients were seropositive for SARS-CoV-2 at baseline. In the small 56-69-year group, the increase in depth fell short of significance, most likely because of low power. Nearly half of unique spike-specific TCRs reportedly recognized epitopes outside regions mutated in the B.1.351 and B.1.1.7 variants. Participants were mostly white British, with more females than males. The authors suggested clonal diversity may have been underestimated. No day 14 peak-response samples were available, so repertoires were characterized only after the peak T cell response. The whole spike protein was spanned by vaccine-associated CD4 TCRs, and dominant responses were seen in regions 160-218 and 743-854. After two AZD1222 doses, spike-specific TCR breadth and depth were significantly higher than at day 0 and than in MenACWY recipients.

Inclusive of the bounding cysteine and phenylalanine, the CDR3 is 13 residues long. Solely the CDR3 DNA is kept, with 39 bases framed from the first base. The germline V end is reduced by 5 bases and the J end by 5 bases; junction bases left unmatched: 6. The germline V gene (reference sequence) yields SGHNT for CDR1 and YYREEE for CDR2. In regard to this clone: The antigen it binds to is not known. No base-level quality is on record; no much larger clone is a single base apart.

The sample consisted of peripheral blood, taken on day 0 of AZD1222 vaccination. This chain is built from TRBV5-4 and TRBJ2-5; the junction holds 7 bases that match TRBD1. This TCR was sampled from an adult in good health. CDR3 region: CASSRTGRETQYF. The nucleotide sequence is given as TGTGCCAGCAGTAGGACAGGTCGGGAGACCCAGTACTTC.